This TCR beta chain was obtained from a study of T cells in Graves' hyperthyroidism and ophthalmopathy. Trimming took 2 bases from V and 4 from J, leaving 14 bases between them. CDR3 length: 15 residues. Germline CDR1 SGHTA, CDR2 FQGTGA. RNA transcripts served as the template for amplifying TCR beta CDR3 regions. The TCR CDR3 was amplified in a first-round RT-PCR using the HTBI primer set. TCRdb fed the multiplex PCR reads into MiXCR, producing one record per CDR3 protein. Counted here are around 600,000 distinct CDR3 sequences, approximately 15% occurring once; the ten biggest clones make up roughly 7.7%.

This TCR was recovered from a woman aged 18-29 years with Graves' ophthalmopathy. The sequenced sample was blood. The rearrangement links TRBV7-3 to TRBJ2-5, with D perhaps matching TRBD1 or TRBD2 (6 bases each). The CDR3 sequence is CASSLGGTQGETQYF. CDR3 sequence (DNA): TGTGCCAGCAGCTTAGGAGGGACACAGGGAGAGACCCAGTACTTC.